These 23 T cell receptor beta chains came from one sample sequenced in a study of glioma-infiltrating T cells after dendritic cell vaccination. This table comes from immunoSEQ multiplex PCR, and its TCRdb copy is limited to in-frame clones, with some not included. The table includes about 100,000 clones, roughly three quarters detected once. The input for sequencing was blood, taken before dendritic cell vaccination. These receptors all come from a human donor with glioblastoma.

The chain combines TRBV4-1 with TRBJ2-1; perhaps TRBD2 as D (6 bases). The CDR3 spans 14 residues. The germline V gene encodes CDR1 MGHRA and CDR2 YSYEKL. V lost 3 bases to trimming and J lost 10 bases, with 16 bases between them. The CDR3 DNA is TGCGCCAGCAGCCACCCGGGACTTCTAAACGAGCAGTTCTTC. Its protein is CASSHPGLLNEQFF.

CDR3 coding DNA: TGCAGCGTCCAGGACAGCTATGGCTACACCTTC. It yields the protein CSVQDSYGYTF. The chain employs TRBV29-1 and TRBJ1-2, with D possibly being TRBD1 (6 bases). This CDR3 spans 11 amino acids. V was pared by 6 bases and J by 4 bases, with 9 bases between. The V gene's germline CDR1 is SQVTM and CDR2 ANQGSEA.

The chain combines TRBV19 with TRBJ2-5; D perhaps matches TRBD2 (7 bases). Trimming shortened V by 6 bases and J by 5 bases, and 19 bases separated the two germline ends. Per germline, CDR1 LNHDA and CDR2 SQIVND (reference sequence). The CDR3 spans 15 residues. The CDR3 DNA follows: TGTGCCAGTAGCTCAGGAAGGGGGGGCTCGGAGACCCAGTACTTC. Translation gives CASSSGRGGSETQYF. Drawing the rest from reference TRBV19 and TRBJ2-5, the complete variable domain is DGGITQSPKYLFRKEGQNVTLSCEQNLNHDAMYWYRQDPGQGLRLIYYSQIVNDFQKGDIAEGYSVSREKKESFPLTVTSAQKNPTAFYLCASSSGRGGSETQYFGPGTRLLVL.

V gene TRBV19 combines with J gene TRBJ2-7, with 13 bases identical to TRBD2. Germline CDR1 and CDR2: LNHDA and SQIVND (reference sequence). V lost 4 bases, J lost 4 bases, and 10 bases stayed unmatched. CDR3 length: 17 amino acids. In nucleotides, the CDR3 is TGTGCCAGTAGTAGCCCAGGACTAGCGGGAGATCGGTACGAGCAGTACTTC. This sequence encodes CASSSPGLAGDRYEQYF.

The V call is TRBV15, the J call TRBJ2-7, with a weak D call TRBD1 (5 bases). The CDR3 has 16 amino acids. Germline V gives CDR1 LNHNV, CDR2 YYDKDF (reference sequence). Trimming cost V 1 base and J 3 bases, with 16 bases left between them. The CDR3 nucleotides are TGTGCCACCAGCAGAGGGGGCAGGGTCTCCTACTACGAGCAGTACTTC. It translates to CATSRGGRVSYYEQYF.

J is TRBJ2-1 and V is TRBV5-1, with D perhaps TRBD2 (5 bases). Germline CDR1 and CDR2: SGHRS and YFSETQ. The CDR3 is made up of 12 amino acids. The ends were cut back, 7 bases at V and 10 bases at J, with 15 bases in the middle. CDR3: CASSPGDIEQFF. CDR3 DNA sequence: TGCGCCAGCTCCCCCGGGGATATCGAGCAGTTCTTC.

The chain has TRBV7-8 and TRBJ2-7; D possibly corresponds to TRBD2 (6 bases). CDR1 and CDR2 from the germline V gene are SGHVS and FQNEAQ. This CDR3 comprises 16 residues. The germline V and J ends were trimmed by 5 bases and 2 bases, with 19 bases remaining between them. CDR3 nucleotides: TGTGCCAGCAGCCCACCGGGACTCTCCAAGACCTACGAGCAGTACTTC. Amino acids: CASSPPGLSKTYEQYF.

The rearrangement links TRBV6-5 to TRBJ2-1, with D unresolved. Germline V gene data show CDR1 as MNHEY and CDR2 as SVGAGI. CDR3 size: 11 residues. Trimming took off 7 bases at V and 4 bases at J, with 5 bases between the two ends. CDR3 in amino acids: CASTEYNEQFF. The CDR3 DNA reads as TGTGCCAGCACTGAGTACAATGAGCAGTTCTTC.

Regarding this clone: Because the CDR3's place on the DNA is in doubt, the DNA is left out and the CDR3 is given as listed by TCRdb. This chain uses TRBV19 with TRBJ2-5; the table gives TRBD1 as D, unverified against the DNA. CDR1 and CDR2 from the germline V gene are LNHDA and SQIVND (reference sequence). From its first to its last residue, the CDR3 has 15 amino acids. The CDR3 reads CASSAGQGFLETQYF.

This clone was seen ten or more times. The V call is TRBV10-3, the J call TRBJ1-1, with D possibly TRBD1 on 5 matching bases. With 5 bases removed from V and 0 bases from J, the gap between germline ends came to 19 bases. The V gene's germline CDR1 is ENHRY and CDR2 SYGVKD. The CDR3 has 17 amino acids. CDR3 bases: TGTGCCATCAGTAGGACAACGCCAGCCACCATGAACACTGAAGCTTTCTTT. This encodes CAISRTTPATMNTEAFF.

The chain links TRBV27 to TRBJ1-2; D is possibly TRBD1 (6 bases). This CDR3 spans 15 amino acids. Germline V gives CDR1 MNHEY, CDR2 SMNVEV (reference sequence). Trimming removed 5 bases from V and 7 bases from J, with 20 bases in between. In DNA, the CDR3 is TGTGCCAGCAGTCCCGACAGGCTTCCTCGGATTGGCTACACCTTC. Translated, it gives CASSPDRLPRIGYTF.

The genes are TRBV5-1 and TRBJ2-3; D perhaps matches TRBD2 (6 bases). The CDR3 spans 14 residues. Germline V gene data show CDR1 as SGHRS and CDR2 as YFSETQ. Deletions cut 2 bases from V and 6 bases from J, with 13 bases between. For the CDR3, the DNA is TGCGCCAGCAGCTTAGGCGGCGGGGTGGATACGCAGTATTTT. Amino acid sequence: CASSLGGGVDTQYF.

The chain carries TRBV5-6 and TRBJ2-3, with 7 bases that match TRBD1. Germline V gene data show CDR1 as SGHDT and CDR2 as YYEEEE. V lost 4 bases, J lost 3 bases, and 11 bases stayed unmatched. The CDR3 loop spans 16 amino acids. The CDR3 DNA reads TGTGCCAGCAGCCAAAATGAGGGGGCAAGGACAGATACGCAGTATTTT. As protein: CASSQNEGARTDTQYF.

This clone occurred a few times. The V and J genes are TRBV15 and TRBJ2-1; 8 nucleotides align to TRBD2. The V gene end was trimmed by 0 bases and the J gene end by 10 bases; junction bases not matched to a gene: 11. The CDR3 has 16 amino acids. Germline V gene lookup returns CDR1 LNHNV and CDR2 YYDKDF (reference sequence). The CDR3 DNA reads as TGTGCCACCAGCAGAGAACAACCGGGACTAGGGTTAGAGCAGTTCTTC. Protein product: CATSREQPGLGLEQFF.

The chain joins TRBV6-5 to TRBJ2-1, with a tentative D call TRBD1 (6 bases). Germline V lookup: CDR1 MNHEY, CDR2 SVGAGI. The V and J ends lost 6 bases and 4 bases respectively, with 13 bases between them. The CDR3 spans 14 residues. This chain's CDR3 is CASRVGTGYNEQFF. The CDR3 DNA follows: TGTGCCAGCAGGGTGGGTACAGGGTACAATGAGCAGTTCTTC.

Only one count was recorded for this clone. The V gene is TRBV11-3, the J gene TRBJ1-1; tentatively, D is TRBD1 (5 bases). V lost 4 bases, J lost 5 bases, and 14 bases lay in between. This CDR3 region has 14 residues. Per the germline V gene, CDR1 is SGHNT and CDR2 is YENEEA. CDR3 residues: CASSSTGGQTEAFF. CDR3 DNA sequence: TGTGCCAGCAGCTCCACAGGAGGGCAGACTGAAGCTTTCTTT.

V usage is TRBV28 and J usage is TRBJ1-5, with D possibly matching TRBD1 (5 bases). V lost 1 base and J lost 5, with 15 bases in between. From germline, CDR1 is MDHEN and CDR2 SYDVKM. This CDR3 contains 16 residues. The CDR3 here is CASSLFGRGTYQPQHF. Written as DNA, the CDR3 is TGTGCCAGCAGTTTATTTGGCAGAGGGACTTATCAGCCCCAGCATTTT.

This chain joins TRBV19 and TRBJ2-3; TRBD2 matches at 8 bases. Losses at the gene ends were 7 bases for V and 3 bases for J; bases not matched to a gene: 6. Germline V gene lookup returns CDR1 LNHDA and CDR2 SQIVND (reference sequence). There are 14 residues in the CDR3. CDR3: CASTTGTRTDTQYF. The CDR3 DNA is TGTGCCAGTACAACCGGGACTAGGACAGATACGCAGTATTTT.

This clone was seen only once. This rearrangement joins TRBV7-6 to TRBJ2-4, with TRBD1 as a possible D gene (6 bases). The V end lost 1 base, the J end lost 5 bases, and 6 bases lay between the germline ends. This CDR3 has 13 residues. Looked up from germline, CDR1 is SGHVS and CDR2 is FNYEAQ. The CDR3 protein is CASSLGTENIQYF. CDR3 nucleotide sequence: TGTGCCAGCAGCTTAGGGACAGAAAACATTCAGTACTTC.

V is TRBV18 and J is TRBJ2-1, with D possibly TRBD2 on 6 matching bases. CDR1 and CDR2 from the germline V gene are KGHSH and LQKENI. Trimming shortened V by 3 bases and J by 5 bases, and 14 bases separated the two germline ends. The CDR3 loop spans 15 amino acids. CDR3 nucleotides: TGTGCCAGCTCACCCCGGACTAACTTTAACAATGAGCAGTTCTTC. Its protein is CASSPRTNFNNEQFF.

The chain employs TRBV18 and TRBJ2-5; D is unresolved. This CDR3 is 13 amino acids long. Germline V gene data show CDR1 as KGHSH and CDR2 as LQKENI. The germline V and J ends were trimmed by 1 base and 2 bases, with 5 bases remaining between them. The CDR3 DNA follows: TGTGCCAGCTCACCACACACGCAAGAGACCCAGTACTTC. As protein: CASSPHTQETQYF.

V is TRBV5-6 and J is TRBJ1-2; D might be TRBD1 (5 bases). The V end was cut by 5 bases, the J end by 4 bases, with 15 bases between. This CDR3 is built from 14 residues. CDR1 is SGHDT, CDR2 YYEEEE, per germline. Written as DNA, the CDR3 is TGTGCCAGCAGACCCAGGGAATCGAGCTATGGCTACACCTTC. It encodes CASRPRESSYGYTF.

The gene calls are TRBV11-2 and TRBJ1-1; D is uncertain. This CDR3 has 13 residues. The V gene lost 6 bases and the J gene lost 1 base, with 9 bases spanning the gap. Per the germline V gene, CDR1 is SGHAT and CDR2 is FQNNGV. The CDR3 DNA reads TGTGCCAGCAGATCAAACAGGAACACTGAAGCTTTCTTT. Protein product: CASRSNRNTEAFF.